Sequencing of this TCR beta chain was carried out in a study of response to subunit inactivated influenza vaccine. Overall study results and limits: Seasonal influenza vaccination, on each occasion, was suggested by the authors to recruit few new T cells.

Germline V gives CDR1 SGHRS, CDR2 YFSETQ. Trimming left V 4 bases short and J 4 bases short, with 12 bases between. This CDR3 is built from 13 residues. On this clonotype: Its target is unknown.

TCRdb recomputed calls from the RT-PCR reads with MiXCR, one row per CDR3 protein. This table has roughly 460,000 distinct CDR3 sequences, roughly 9.7% appearing once. This specimen consisted of PBMCs from blood, obtained more than 35 days after vaccination. The clonotype was recovered from a man aged 50 or older who received an inactivated influenza vaccine. V is TRBV5-1 and J is TRBJ2-7; the D is unclear. The CDR3 sequence: CASSRDPDYEQYF. The CDR3 DNA reads TGCGCCAGCAGCCGAGACCCCGATTACGAGCAGTACTTC.